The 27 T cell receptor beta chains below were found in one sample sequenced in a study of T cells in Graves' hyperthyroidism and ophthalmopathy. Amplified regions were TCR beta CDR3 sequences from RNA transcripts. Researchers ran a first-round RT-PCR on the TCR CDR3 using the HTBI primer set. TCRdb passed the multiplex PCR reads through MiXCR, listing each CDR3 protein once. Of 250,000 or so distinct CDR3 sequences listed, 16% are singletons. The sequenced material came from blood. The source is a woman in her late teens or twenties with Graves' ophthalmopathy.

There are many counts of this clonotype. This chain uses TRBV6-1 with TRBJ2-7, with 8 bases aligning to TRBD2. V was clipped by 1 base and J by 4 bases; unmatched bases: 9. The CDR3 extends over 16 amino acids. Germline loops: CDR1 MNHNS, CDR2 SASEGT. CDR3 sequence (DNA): TGTGCCAGCAGTGAAGGCGTAACTAGCGGATGGTACGAGCAGTACTTC. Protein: CASSEGVTSGWYEQYF.

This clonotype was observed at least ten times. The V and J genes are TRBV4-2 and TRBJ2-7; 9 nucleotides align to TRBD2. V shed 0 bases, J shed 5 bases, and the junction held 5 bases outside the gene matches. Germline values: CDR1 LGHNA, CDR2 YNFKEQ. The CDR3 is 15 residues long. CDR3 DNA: TGTGCCAGCAGCCAAGACCGGACTAGCGTGGACGAGCAGTACTTC. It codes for CASSQDRTSVDEQYF.

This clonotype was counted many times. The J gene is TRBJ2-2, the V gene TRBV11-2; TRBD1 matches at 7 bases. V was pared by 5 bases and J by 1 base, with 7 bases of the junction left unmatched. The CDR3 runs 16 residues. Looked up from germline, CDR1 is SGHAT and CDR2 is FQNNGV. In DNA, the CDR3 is TGTGCCAGCAGCCCTAGGGACAGCTTGAACACCGGGGAGCTGTTTTTT. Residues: CASSPRDSLNTGELFF.

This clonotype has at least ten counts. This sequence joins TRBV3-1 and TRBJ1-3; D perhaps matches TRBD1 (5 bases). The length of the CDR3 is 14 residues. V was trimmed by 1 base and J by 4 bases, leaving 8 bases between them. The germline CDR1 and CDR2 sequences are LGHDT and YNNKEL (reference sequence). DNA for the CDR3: TGTGCCAGCAGCCAAGCAGGGCAAGGAAACACCATATATTTT. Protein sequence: CASSQAGQGNTIYF.

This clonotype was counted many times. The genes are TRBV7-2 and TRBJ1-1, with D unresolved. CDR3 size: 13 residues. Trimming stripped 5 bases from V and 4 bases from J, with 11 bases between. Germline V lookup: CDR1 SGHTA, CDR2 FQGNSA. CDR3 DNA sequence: TGTGCCAGCAGCCCCAGGAGCGGCACTGAAGCTTTCTTT. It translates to CASSPRSGTEAFF.

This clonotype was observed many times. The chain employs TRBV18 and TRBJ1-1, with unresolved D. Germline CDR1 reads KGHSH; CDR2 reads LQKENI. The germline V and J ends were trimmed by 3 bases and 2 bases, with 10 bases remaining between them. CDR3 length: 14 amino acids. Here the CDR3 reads CASSPRQSNTEAFF. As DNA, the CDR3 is TGTGCCAGCTCACCTCGCCAGAGCAACACTGAAGCTTTCTTT.

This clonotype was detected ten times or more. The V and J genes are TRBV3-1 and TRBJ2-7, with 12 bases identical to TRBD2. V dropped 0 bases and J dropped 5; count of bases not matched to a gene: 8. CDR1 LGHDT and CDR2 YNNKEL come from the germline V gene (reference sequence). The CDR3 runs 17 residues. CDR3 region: CASSQEHRTSGNHEQYF. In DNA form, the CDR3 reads TGTGCCAGCAGCCAAGAGCATCGGACTAGCGGGAATCACGAGCAGTACTTC.

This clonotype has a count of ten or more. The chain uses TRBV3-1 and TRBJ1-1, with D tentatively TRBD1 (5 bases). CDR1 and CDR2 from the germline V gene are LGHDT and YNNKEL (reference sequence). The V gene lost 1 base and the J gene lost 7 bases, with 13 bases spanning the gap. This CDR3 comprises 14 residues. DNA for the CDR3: TGTGCCAGCAGCCAAGTAACTCGGCAGGGTGAAGCTTTCTTT. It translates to CASSQVTRQGEAFF.

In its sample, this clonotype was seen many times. CDR3 amino acids: CASTLGLAGPETQYF. CDR3 coding DNA: TGTGCCAGCACCCTCGGGCTAGCGGGACCAGAGACCCAGTACTTC. The rearrangement links TRBV3-1 to TRBJ2-5, with 9 bases identical to TRBD2. V trimming: 7 bases; J trimming: 4 bases; junction bases outside the gene matches: 10. CDR1 is LGHDT and CDR2 is YNNKEL in the germline V gene (reference sequence). The length of the CDR3 is 15 residues.

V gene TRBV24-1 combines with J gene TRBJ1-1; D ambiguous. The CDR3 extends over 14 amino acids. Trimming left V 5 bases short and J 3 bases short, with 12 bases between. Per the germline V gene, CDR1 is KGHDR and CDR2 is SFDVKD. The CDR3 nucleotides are TGTGCCACCAGTGGGGGAACGAGGCACACTGAAGCTTTCTTT. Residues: CATSGGTRHTEAFF.

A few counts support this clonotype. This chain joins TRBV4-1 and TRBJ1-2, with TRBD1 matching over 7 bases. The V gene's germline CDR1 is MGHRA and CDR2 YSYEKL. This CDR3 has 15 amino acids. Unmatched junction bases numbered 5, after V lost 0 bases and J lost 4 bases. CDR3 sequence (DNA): TGCGCCAGCAGCCAAGACCACAACAGGGGCTATGGCTACACCTTC. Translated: CASSQDHNRGYGYTF.

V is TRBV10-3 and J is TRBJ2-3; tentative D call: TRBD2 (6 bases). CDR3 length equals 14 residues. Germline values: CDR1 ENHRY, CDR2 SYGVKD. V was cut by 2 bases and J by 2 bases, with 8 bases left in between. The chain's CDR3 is CAISEKDYTDTQYF. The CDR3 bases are TGTGCCATCAGTGAGAAGGACTACACAGATACGCAGTATTTT.

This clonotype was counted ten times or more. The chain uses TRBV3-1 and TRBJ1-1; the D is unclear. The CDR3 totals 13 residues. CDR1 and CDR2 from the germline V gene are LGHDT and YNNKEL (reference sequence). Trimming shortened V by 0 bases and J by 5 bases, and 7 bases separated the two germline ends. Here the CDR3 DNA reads TGTGCCAGCAGCCAAGAAGGGAGGACTGAAGCTTTCTTT. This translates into CASSQEGRTEAFF. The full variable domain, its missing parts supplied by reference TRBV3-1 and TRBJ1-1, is DTAVSQTPKYLVTQMGNDKSIKCEQNLGHDTMYWYKQDSKKFLKIMFSYNNKELIINETVPNRFSPKSPDKAHLNLHINSLELGDSAVYFCASSQEGRTEAFFGQGTRLTVV.

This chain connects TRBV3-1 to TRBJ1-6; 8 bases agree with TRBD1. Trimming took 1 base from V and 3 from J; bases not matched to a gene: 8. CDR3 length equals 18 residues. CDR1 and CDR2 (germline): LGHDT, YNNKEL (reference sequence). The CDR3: CASSQAVGQVFYNSPLHF. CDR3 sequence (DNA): TGTGCCAGCAGCCAAGCAGTGGGACAGGTTTTCTATAATTCACCCCTCCACTTT. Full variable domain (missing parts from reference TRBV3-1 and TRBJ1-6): DTAVSQTPKYLVTQMGNDKSIKCEQNLGHDTMYWYKQDSKKFLKIMFSYNNKELIINETVPNRFSPKSPDKAHLNLHINSLELGDSAVYFCASSQAVGQVFYNSPLHFGNGTRLTVT.

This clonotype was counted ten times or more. The CDR3 loop is CASSLTQGRPLHF. The CDR3 region has the DNA TGTGCCAGCAGCTTGACACAGGGGCGGCCCCTCCACTTT. The V gene is TRBV7-2, the J gene TRBJ1-6, with 7 bases matching TRBD1. Trimming at V came to 3 bases and at J to 13 bases, leaving 6 bases not matched to a gene. The CDR3 contains 13 residues. The V gene's germline CDR1 is SGHTA and CDR2 FQGNSA.

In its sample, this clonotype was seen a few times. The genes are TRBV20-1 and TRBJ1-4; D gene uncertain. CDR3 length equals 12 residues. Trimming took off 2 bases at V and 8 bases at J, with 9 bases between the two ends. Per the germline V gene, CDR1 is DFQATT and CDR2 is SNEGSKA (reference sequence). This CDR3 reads CSARSLGEKLFF. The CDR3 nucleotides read TGCAGTGCTAGATCCCTTGGGGAAAAACTGTTTTTT.

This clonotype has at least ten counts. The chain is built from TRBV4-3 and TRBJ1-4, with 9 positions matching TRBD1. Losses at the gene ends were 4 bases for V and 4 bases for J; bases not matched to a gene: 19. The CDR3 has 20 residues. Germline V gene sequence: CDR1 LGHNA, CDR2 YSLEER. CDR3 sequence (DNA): TGCGCCAGCAGCCCCCTTAAGGGACAGGGACCAACCGCTTTTAATGAAAAACTGTTTTTT. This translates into CASSPLKGQGPTAFNEKLFF.

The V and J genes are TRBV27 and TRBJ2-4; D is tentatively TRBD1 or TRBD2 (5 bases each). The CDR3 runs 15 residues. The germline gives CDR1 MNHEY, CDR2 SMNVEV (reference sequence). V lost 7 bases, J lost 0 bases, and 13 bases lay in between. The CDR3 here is CASKKTGTAKNIQYF. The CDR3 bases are TGTGCCAGCAAAAAGACCGGGACAGCCAAAAACATTCAGTACTTC.

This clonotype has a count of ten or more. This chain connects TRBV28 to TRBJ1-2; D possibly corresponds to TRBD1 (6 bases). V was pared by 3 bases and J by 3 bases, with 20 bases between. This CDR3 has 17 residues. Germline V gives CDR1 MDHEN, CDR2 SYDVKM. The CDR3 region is CASSFSGIGRGDYGYTF. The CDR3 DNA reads TGTGCCAGCAGTTTCAGCGGGATCGGTAGGGGGGACTATGGCTACACCTTC.

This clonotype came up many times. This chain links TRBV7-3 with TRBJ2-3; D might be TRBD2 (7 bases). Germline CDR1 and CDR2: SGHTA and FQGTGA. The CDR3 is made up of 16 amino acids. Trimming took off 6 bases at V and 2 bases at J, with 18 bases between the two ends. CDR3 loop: CASSRGGQAFTDTQYF. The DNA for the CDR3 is TGTGCCAGCAGTAGGGGGGGGCAGGCCTTCACAGATACGCAGTATTTT. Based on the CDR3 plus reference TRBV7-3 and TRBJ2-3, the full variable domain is GAGVSQTPSNKVTEKGKYVELRCDPISGHTALYWYRQSLGQGPEFLIYFQGTGAADDSGLPNDRFFAVRPEGSVSTLKIQRTERGDSAVYLCASSRGGQAFTDTQYFGPGTRLTVL.

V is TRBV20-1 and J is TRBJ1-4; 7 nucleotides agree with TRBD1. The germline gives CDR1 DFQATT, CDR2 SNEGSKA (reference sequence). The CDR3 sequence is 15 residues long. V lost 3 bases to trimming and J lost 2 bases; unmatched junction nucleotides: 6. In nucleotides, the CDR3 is TGCAGTGCTAGGAACGACAGGGCCACTAATGAAAAACTGTTTTTT. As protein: CSARNDRATNEKLFF.

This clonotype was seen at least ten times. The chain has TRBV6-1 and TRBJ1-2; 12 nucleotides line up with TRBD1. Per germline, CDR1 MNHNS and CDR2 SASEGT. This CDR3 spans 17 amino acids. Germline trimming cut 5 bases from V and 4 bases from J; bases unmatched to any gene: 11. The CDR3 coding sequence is TGTGCCAGCAGTCGGCGGGGACAGGGGGCGTCGGGCTATGGCTACACCTTC. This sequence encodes CASSRRGQGASGYGYTF.

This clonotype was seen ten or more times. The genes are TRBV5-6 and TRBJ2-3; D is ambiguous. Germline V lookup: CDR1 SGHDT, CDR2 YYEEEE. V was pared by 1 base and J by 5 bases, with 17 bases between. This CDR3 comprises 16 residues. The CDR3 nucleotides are TGTGCCAGCAGCTTGTACCCGGGCCGACAAAGAGATACGCAGTATTTT. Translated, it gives CASSLYPGRQRDTQYF.

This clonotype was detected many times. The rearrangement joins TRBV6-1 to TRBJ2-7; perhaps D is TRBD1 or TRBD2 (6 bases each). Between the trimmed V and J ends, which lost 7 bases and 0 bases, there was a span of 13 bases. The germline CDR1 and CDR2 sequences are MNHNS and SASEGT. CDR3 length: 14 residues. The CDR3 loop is CASKTGDTSYEQYF. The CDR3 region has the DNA TGTGCCAGCAAAACGGGGGACACCTCCTACGAGCAGTACTTC.

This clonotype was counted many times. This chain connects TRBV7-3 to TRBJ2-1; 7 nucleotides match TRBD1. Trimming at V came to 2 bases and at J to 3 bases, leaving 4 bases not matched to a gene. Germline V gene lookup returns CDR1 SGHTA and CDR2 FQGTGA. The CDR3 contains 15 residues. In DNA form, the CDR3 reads TGTGCCAGCAGCTTAGGGGCAGGGGGCTACAATGAGCAGTTCTTC. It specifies CASSLGAGGYNEQFF.

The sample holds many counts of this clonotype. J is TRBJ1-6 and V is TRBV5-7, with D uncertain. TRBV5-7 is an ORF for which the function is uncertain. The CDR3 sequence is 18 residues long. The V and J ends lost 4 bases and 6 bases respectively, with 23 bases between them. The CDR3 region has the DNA TGTGCCAGCAGCCATAAGGACGGACCGGTGGCGCTTAATTCACCCCTCCACTTT. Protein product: CASSHKDGPVALNSPLHF.

This chain's CDR3 is CSVSYPGTGAPYEQYF. DNA for the CDR3: TGCAGCGTCTCCTACCCCGGGACAGGGGCTCCCTACGAGCAGTACTTC. This chain joins TRBV29-1 and TRBJ2-7, with TRBD1 matching over 10 bases. Germline lookup yields CDR1 SQVTM and CDR2 ANQGSEA. This CDR3 region has 16 residues. Trimming cost V 6 bases and J 2 bases; bases outside gene matches: 13.